These 8 T cell receptor beta chains were all obtained from the same sample, sequenced in a study of blood T cells in healthy people across ages. A second PCR of 7 to 11 cycles used a sample-barcoded 5' primer and a J-beta primer mix. TCRdb ran MiXCR on the 5' RACE reads and lists one entry per CDR3 protein. The table lists over 1.5 million distinct CDR3 sequences, about 49% of them singletons. Material: blood. These receptors all stem from a woman between 35 and 50 years old in good health.

This clonotype showed up just a few times. This chain links TRBV4-3 with TRBJ2-1, with 8 positions matching TRBD2. J was trimmed by 3 bases and V by 3 bases; bases with no gene match: 13. The CDR3 is 18 residues long. CDR1 is LGHNA and CDR2 is YSLEER in the germline V gene. The chain's CDR3 is CASSQALGGGWFYNEQFF. The CDR3 nucleotides read TGCGCCAGCAGCCAGGCCTTGGGCGGGGGGTGGTTCTACAATGAGCAGTTCTTC.

This chain connects TRBV5-1 to TRBJ2-5; a possible D gene is TRBD1 (5 bases). The V gene lost 0 bases and the J gene lost 5 bases, with 11 bases spanning the gap. The CDR3 runs to 14 residues. CDR1 SGHRS and CDR2 YFSETQ come from the germline V gene. CDR3: CASSLVAGWETQYF. The CDR3 bases are TGCGCCAGCAGCTTGGTGGCAGGGTGGGAGACCCAGTACTTC.

V and J are TRBV12-3 or TRBV12-4 and TRBJ2-1; 7 bases match TRBD1. The length of the CDR3 is 15 residues. V lost 6 bases to trimming and J lost 9 bases; unmatched junction nucleotides: 14. The CDR3 coding sequence is TGTGCCAGCAGCCCCTCTCAGGGGGTGGGTTTTGAGCAGTTCTTC. Amino acids: CASSPSQGVGFEQFF.

The J gene is TRBJ1-1, the V gene TRBV5-1; 7 bases are shared with TRBD1. Trimming cost V 0 bases and J 4 bases; bases outside gene matches: 3. The germline V gene has CDR1 SGHRS and CDR2 YFSETQ. The CDR3 runs 14 residues. The CDR3 is CASSLEGAVTEAFF. The CDR3, as DNA: TGCGCCAGCAGCTTGGAGGGGGCTGTCACTGAAGCTTTCTTT.

V gene TRBV4-1 combines with J gene TRBJ1-5, with D unresolved. The CDR3 runs 16 residues. Germline CDR1 reads MGHRA; CDR2 reads YSYEKL. The ends were cut back, 0 bases at V and 0 bases at J, with 9 bases in the middle. CDR3 amino acids: CASSQDDGNSNQPQHF. The DNA of the CDR3 is TGCGCCAGCAGCCAAGATGACGGCAATAGCAATCAGCCCCAGCATTTT.

This rearrangement joins TRBV24-1 to TRBJ2-1, with TRBD2 matching 8 bases. J lost 4 bases, V lost 9 bases, and 1 base had no gene match. The CDR3 spans 12 residues. Germline CDR1 reads KGHDR; CDR2 reads SFDVKD. The CDR3 coding sequence is TGTGCCACCCAGCGGGGGTACAATGAGCAGTTCTTC. As protein: CATQRGYNEQFF.

The chain employs TRBV7-2 and TRBJ1-6, with D tentatively TRBD1 (5 bases). This CDR3 is 17 amino acids long. V was clipped by 3 bases and J by 10 bases, with 22 bases between them. Germline V gives CDR1 SGHTA, CDR2 FQGNSA. CDR3 protein: CASSLGQGQPAGSPLHF. The CDR3 DNA sequence: TGTGCCAGCAGCTTGGGGCAGGGCCAACCAGCAGGCTCACCCCTCCACTTT.

This chain links TRBV5-1 with TRBJ2-7, with TRBD2 matching 15 bases. V was clipped by 0 bases and J by 7 bases; unmatched bases: 11. CDR1 and CDR2 from the germline V gene are SGHRS and YFSETQ. This CDR3 is 18 amino acids long. CDR3 nucleotides: TGCGCCAGCAGCTTGGGGGGACTAGCGGGGGGTCTCCGGGGTGAGCAGTACTTC. Protein product: CASSLGGLAGGLRGEQYF.